The present entry profiles one T cell receptor beta chain with its context. Its antigen is unidentified. This record belongs to a study of cytomegalovirus exposure and HLA in healthy donors. Study-level results: Prior analysis indicated that the majority of TCR beta V segments exhibited productivity approximately 87% or approximately 30% of the time.

13 Jbeta primers and 60 Vbeta primers were used for the PCR. Authors' methods: Approximately 11 million shared chains were among around 80 million unique TCR beta chains counted in a later analysis. The repertoire was sequenced with immunoSEQ multiplex PCR; TCRdb's copy has only in-frame clones and lacks some. For V, J and clone size, that table is used; D and trimming come from the DNA. Of under 100,000 clones listed, under 80% were seen once; the top ten hold roughly 13%. CDR3 length: 14 residues. Trimming stripped 9 bases from V and 0 bases from J, with 12 bases between. From germline, CDR1 is LNHDA and CDR2 SQIVND (reference sequence).

This sequence originates from a human donor in good health. The V gene is TRBV19, the J gene TRBJ1-5; D possibly corresponds to TRBD1 (6 bases). Material for sequencing was PBMCs. DNA for the CDR3: TGTGCCAGCCAAAACAGGGATAGCAATCAGCCCCAGCATTTT. It encodes CASQNRDSNQPQHF.